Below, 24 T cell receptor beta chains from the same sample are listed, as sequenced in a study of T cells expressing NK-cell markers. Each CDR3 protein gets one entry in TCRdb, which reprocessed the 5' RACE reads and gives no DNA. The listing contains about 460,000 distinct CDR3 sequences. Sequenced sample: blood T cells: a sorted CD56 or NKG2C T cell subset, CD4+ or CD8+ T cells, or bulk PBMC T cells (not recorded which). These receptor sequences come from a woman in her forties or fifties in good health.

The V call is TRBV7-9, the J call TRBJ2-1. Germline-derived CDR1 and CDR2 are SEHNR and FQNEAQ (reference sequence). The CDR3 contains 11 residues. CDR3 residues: CASSLDGEQFF. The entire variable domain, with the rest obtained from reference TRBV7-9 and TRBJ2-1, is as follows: DTGVSQNPRHKITKRGQNVTFRCDPISEHNRLYWYRQTLGQGPEFLTYFQNEAQLEKSRLLSDRFSAERPKGSFSTLEIQRTEQGDSAMYLCASSLDGEQFFGPGTRLTVL.

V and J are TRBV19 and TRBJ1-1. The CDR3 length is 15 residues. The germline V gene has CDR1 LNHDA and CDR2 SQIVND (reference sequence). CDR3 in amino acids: CASSIGLLMNTEAFF.

CDR3 region: CASSLGAGANEKLFF. This chain links TRBV12-3 or TRBV12-4 with TRBJ1-4; the TCRdb D gene call, TRBD1, has no DNA to confirm it. The CDR3 has 15 amino acids.

CDR3 sequence: CSVVIDPVAGQYF. This chain joins TRBV29-1 and TRBJ2-7; absent DNA, TCRdb's TRBD1 call cannot be checked. Germline V gene lookup returns CDR1 SQVTM and CDR2 ANQGSEA. The CDR3 is 13 residues long.

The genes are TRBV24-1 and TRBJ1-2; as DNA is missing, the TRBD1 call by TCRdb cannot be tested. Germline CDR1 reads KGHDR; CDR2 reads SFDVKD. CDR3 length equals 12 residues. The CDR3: CATRDRVGGYTF.

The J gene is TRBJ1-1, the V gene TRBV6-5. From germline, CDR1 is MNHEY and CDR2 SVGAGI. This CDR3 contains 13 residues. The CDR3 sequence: CASRGWENTEAFF.

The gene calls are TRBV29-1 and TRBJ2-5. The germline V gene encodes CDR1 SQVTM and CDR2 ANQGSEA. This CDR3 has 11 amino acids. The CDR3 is CSASTGLAQYF.

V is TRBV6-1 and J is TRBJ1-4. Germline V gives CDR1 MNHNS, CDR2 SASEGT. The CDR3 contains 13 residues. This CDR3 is CASSPGGDEKLFF.

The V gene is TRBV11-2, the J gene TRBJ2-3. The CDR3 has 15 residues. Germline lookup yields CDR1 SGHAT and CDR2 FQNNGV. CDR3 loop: CASSLDLGVADTQYF.

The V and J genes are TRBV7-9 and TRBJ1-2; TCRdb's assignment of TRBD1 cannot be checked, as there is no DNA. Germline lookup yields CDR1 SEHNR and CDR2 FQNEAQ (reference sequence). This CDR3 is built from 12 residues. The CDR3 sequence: CASKAGDYGYTF.

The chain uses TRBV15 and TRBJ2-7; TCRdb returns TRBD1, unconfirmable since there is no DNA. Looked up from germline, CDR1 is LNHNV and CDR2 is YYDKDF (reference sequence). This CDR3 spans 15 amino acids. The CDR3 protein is CATSRDLGQGGEQYF.

The CDR3: CASSLGHLDEQFF. V gene TRBV7-3 combines with J gene TRBJ2-1. Germline V gives CDR1 SGHTA, CDR2 FQGTGA. The CDR3 sequence is 13 residues long. Full variable domain (rest looked up from reference TRBV7-3 and TRBJ2-1): GAGVSQTPSNKVTEKGKYVELRCDPISGHTALYWYRQSLGQGPEFLIYFQGTGAADDSGLPNDRFFAVRPEGSVSTLKIQRTERGDSAVYLCASSLGHLDEQFFGPGTRLTVL.

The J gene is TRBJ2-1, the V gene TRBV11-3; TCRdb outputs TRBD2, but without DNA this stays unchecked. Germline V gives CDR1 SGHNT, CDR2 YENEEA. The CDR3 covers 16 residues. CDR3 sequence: CASSLTVGLAGNEQFF.

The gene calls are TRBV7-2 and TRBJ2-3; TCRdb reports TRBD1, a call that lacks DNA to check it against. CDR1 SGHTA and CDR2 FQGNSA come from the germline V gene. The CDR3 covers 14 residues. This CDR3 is CASSPGPGPDTQYF. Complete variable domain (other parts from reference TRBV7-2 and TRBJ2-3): GAGVSQSPSNKVTEKGKDVELRCDPISGHTALYWYRQSLGQGLEFLIYFQGNSAPDKSGLPSDRFSAERTGGSVSTLTIQRTQQEDSAVYLCASSPGPGPDTQYFGPGTRLTVL.

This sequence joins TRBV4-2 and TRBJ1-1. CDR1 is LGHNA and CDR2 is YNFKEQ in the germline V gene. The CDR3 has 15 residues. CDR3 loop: CASSPVQGQNTEAFF.

CDR3 region: CASSLSGTTYEQYF. V gene TRBV19 combines with J gene TRBJ2-7; the D call from TCRdb, TRBD2, cannot be confirmed without DNA. The CDR3 covers 14 residues. CDR1 LNHDA and CDR2 SQIVND come from the germline V gene (reference sequence).

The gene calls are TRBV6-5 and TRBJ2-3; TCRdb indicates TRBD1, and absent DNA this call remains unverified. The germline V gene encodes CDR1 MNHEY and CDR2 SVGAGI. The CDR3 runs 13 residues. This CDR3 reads CASSPGAPDTQYF.

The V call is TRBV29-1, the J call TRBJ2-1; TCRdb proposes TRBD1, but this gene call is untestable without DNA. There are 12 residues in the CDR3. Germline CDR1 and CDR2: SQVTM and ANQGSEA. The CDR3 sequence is CSVERGAGEQFF.

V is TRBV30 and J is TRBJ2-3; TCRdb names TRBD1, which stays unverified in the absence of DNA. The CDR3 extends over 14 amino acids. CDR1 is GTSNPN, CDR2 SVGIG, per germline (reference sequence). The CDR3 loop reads CAEVHGPDTDTQYF.

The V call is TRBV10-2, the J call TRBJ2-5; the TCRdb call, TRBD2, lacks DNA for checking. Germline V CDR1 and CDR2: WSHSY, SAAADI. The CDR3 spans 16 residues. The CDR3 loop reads CASRGLAGGPQETQYF.

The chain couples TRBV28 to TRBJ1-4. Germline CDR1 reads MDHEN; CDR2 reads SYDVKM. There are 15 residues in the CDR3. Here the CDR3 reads CASSPTARFNEKLFF.

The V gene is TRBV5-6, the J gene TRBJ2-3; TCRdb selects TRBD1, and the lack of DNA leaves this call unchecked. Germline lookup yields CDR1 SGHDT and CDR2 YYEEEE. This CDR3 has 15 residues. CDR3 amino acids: CASSSPGQGVDTQYF.

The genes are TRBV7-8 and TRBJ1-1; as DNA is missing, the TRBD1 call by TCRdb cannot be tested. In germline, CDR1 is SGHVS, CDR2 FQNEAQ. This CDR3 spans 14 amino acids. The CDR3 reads CASSFSPGGTEAFF.

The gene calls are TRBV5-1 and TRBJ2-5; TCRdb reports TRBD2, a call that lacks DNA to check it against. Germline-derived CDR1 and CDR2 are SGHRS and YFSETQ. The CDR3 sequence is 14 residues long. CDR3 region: CASSLADGGETQYF.